Listed below are T cell receptor beta chains from one sample, sequenced in a study of PD-L1 blockade in urothelial cancer. The repertoire was sequenced with immunoSEQ multiplex PCR; TCRdb's copy has only in-frame clones and lacks some. Altogether approximately 52,000 clones are present, 65% to 90% being singletons, with the ten largest covering around a sixth. The input for sequencing was PBMCs, taken around atezolizumab (anti-PD-L1) treatment. These receptors were obtained from a man in his 70s with urothelial cancer. Each CDR3 is given with its conserved first and last residue. The D gene is left open where the match is weak. Part of the rows lack a size; the others show once, few, many or a class for expanded clones.

V	J	size	D	CDR3
TRBV7-3	TRBJ1-1	NA	NA	CASSSGENTEAFF
TRBV18	TRBJ2-3	NA	NA	CASSPTTRSAAGDTQYF
TRBV19	TRBJ1-4	NA	NA	CASSISSRRFNEKLFF
TRBV6-1	TRBJ2-1	NA	TRBD2	CASMLAGLNNEQFF
TRBV10-1	TRBJ1-3	NA	NA	CASSVAAEGNTIYF
TRBV9	TRBJ1-1	NA	NA	CASSPSGQPNTEAFF
TRBV5-1	TRBJ1-2	NA	TRBD1	CASSLTQLGQGGSSGYTF
TRBV5-4	TRBJ2-7	NA	NA	CASSLPGPSYEQYF
TRBV10-3	TRBJ1-2	NA	TRBD1	CAIGTGDGYTF
TRBV29-1	TRBJ1-4	NA	NA	CSVGRVNEKLFF
TRBV6-4	TRBJ2-1	NA	TRBD2	CASSEAGGPYEQFF
TRBV28	TRBJ1-4	NA	TRBD1	CASSSGQGEKLFF
TRBV19	TRBJ1-4	NA	NA	CASSIGGEEGEKLFF
TRBV27	TRBJ2-7	NA	TRBD2	CASGGSGRAREQYF
TRBV7-8	TRBJ1-1	NA	NA	CASSLTTGNTEAFF
TRBV18	TRBJ2-4	once	NA	CASSPPGTAGNIQYF
TRBV27	TRBJ1-2	NA	NA	CASSPRTAHGYTF
TRBV15	TRBJ2-1	NA	TRBD2	CATSRGPRGSSYNEQFF
TRBV2	TRBJ2-2	NA	TRBD2	CASSEVSGRYTGELFF
TRBV6-4	TRBJ2-7	NA	NA	CASSGSESSYEQYF
TRBV29-1	TRBJ1-1	NA	NA	CSVEGGDSGGTEAFF
TRBV10-3	TRBJ2-7	NA	TRBD2	CAISEQGLAGGGEQYF
TRBV7-8	TRBJ1-1	NA	NA	CASSQAGRGTEAFF
TRBV5-1	TRBJ1-2	few	NA	CASRTGAYGYTF
TRBV19	TRBJ2-2	NA	NA	CASSSSQAPGELFF
TRBV6-1	TRBJ1-1	NA	TRBD1	CASSLQGAVDTEAFF
TRBV5-6	TRBJ1-2	NA	NA	CASRLQGTYGYTF
TRBV2	TRBJ2-7	NA	NA	CASSYSYEQYF
TRBV18	TRBJ2-7	once	NA	CASSPSPSTYEQYF
TRBV5-1	TRBJ1-1	NA	NA	CASIRQADTEAFF
TRBV5-1	TRBJ2-3	once	TRBD1	CASSGTASRRYAYF
TRBV30	TRBJ1-3	NA	NA	CAWRASGFPGNTIYF
TRBV27	TRBJ1-2	NA	TRBD1	CASRLLSGQDTSYGYTF
TRBV5-8	TRBJ2-1	NA	TRBD2	CASSLEGRGYNEQFF
TRBV2	TRBJ2-7	NA	NA	CASSDAGFRYEQYF
TRBV29-1	TRBJ1-2	once	NA	CSVDQGRGNYGYTF
TRBV7-3	TRBJ2-3	NA	NA	CASSPYRGTDTQYF
TRBV5-4	TRBJ1-1	NA	TRBD1	CASSLGGQGVTEAFF
TRBV28	TRBJ2-7	NA	NA	CASSFSPSYEQYF
TRBV7-8	TRBJ2-7	NA	TRBD2	CASSFLRRGGRAQGEQYF
TRBV7-2	TRBJ1-1	NA	TRBD1	CASSGRQGNTEAFF
TRBV6-6	TRBJ2-5	once	NA	CASSPGLRETQYF
TRBV13	TRBJ2-7	NA	TRBD1	CASSLGLRGQGASYEQYF
TRBV5-5	TRBJ2-1	NA	TRBD1	CASSPPGQGNEQFF
TRBV7-9	TRBJ1-2	NA	NA	CASSPSALHGGYTF
TRBV6-1	TRBJ2-3	NA	TRBD1	CASSDFSTGKGRYAYF
TRBV6-1	TRBJ2-7	NA	TRBD2	CASIPPGTREGEQYF
TRBV5-1	TRBJ1-1	NA	NA	CASSDQVRGMNTEAFF
TRBV30	TRBJ2-1	NA	NA	CAWKSTDNEQFF
TRBV5-1	TRBJ1-1	once	NA	CASSLGSQGTEAFF
TRBV18	TRBJ1-1	NA	NA	CASSPRLTGQDTEAFF
TRBV21-1	TRBJ2-1	NA	NA	CASVRTSGRPQEQFF
TRBV4-1	TRBJ2-7	NA	NA	CASSQDRGFYEQYF
TRBV4-2	TRBJ1-3	few	NA	CASSQDTSGNTIYF
TRBV25-1	TRBJ2-5	NA	NA	CASSGPLSGVQETQYF
TRBV5-1	TRBJ2-2	few	TRBD2	CASSLEGLAVGELFF